One and the same sample provided the 25 T cell receptor beta chains below, sequenced in a study of blood T cell repertoires in COVID-19. Assay used: immunoSEQ multiplex PCR; TCRdb lists only in-frame clones, some missing. The data contain about 160,000 clones, about 90% of them singletons. Sample: peripheral blood. These receptors were obtained from a man in his sixties with acute or convalescent COVID-19.

This sequence joins TRBV4-3 and TRBJ1-2; tentatively, D is TRBD1 (5 bases). V was clipped by 4 bases and J by 7 bases, with 13 bases between them. Looked up from germline, CDR1 is LGHNA and CDR2 is YSLEER. The CDR3 loop spans 13 amino acids. In nucleotides, the CDR3 is TGCGCCAGCAGCCTCAACGGACATACTGGCTACACCTTC. Amino acid sequence: CASSLNGHTGYTF.

The chain employs TRBV4-1 and TRBJ2-7, with D tentatively TRBD1 (5 bases). V lost 4 bases, J lost 2 bases, and 12 bases lay in between. The CDR3 length is 14 residues. From germline, CDR1 is MGHRA and CDR2 YSYEKL. CDR3 residues: CASSPQDTTYEQYF. The CDR3, as DNA: TGCGCCAGCAGCCCTCAGGACACCACCTACGAGCAGTACTTC.

The rearrangement joins TRBV2 to TRBJ1-6; the D gene is possibly TRBD1 (5 bases). The CDR3 is 15 amino acids. Germline lookup yields CDR1 SNHLY and CDR2 FYNNEI. Trimming pared 8 bases from V and 2 bases from J, leaving 13 bases between. Written as DNA, the CDR3 is TGTGCCAGCTGGTTGCAGGGCCCCTATAATTCACCCCTCCACTTT. Encoded protein: CASWLQGPYNSPLHF.

The rearrangement links TRBV4-1 to TRBJ2-1; 12 positions agree with TRBD1. The CDR3 is 17 amino acids. Germline CDR1 reads MGHRA; CDR2 reads YSYEKL. J was trimmed by 7 bases and V by 4 bases; bases with no gene match: 11. This chain's CDR3 is CASSLTIPGQGANEQFF. Here the CDR3 DNA reads TGCGCCAGCAGCCTAACTATCCCGGGACAGGGGGCGAATGAGCAGTTCTTC.

This clone was detected many times. This rearrangement joins TRBV7-9 to TRBJ1-6, with D unresolved. CDR1 and CDR2 (germline): SEHNR, FQNEAQ (reference sequence). V was trimmed by 1 base and J by 9 bases, leaving 10 bases between them. The CDR3 extends over 14 amino acids. The CDR3 DNA follows: TGTGCCAGCAGCTTAGATACGGGGAGTTCACCCCTCCACTTT. Residues: CASSLDTGSSPLHF. Variable domain in full (rest from reference TRBV7-9 and TRBJ1-6): DTGVSQNPRHKITKRGQNVTFRCDPISEHNRLYWYRQTLGQGPEFLTYFQNEAQLEKSRLLSDRFSAERPKGSFSTLEIQRTEQGDSAMYLCASSLDTGSSPLHFGNGTRLTVT.

This clone was counted at least ten times. The V and J genes are TRBV11-2 and TRBJ1-2; D remains ambiguous. Germline V gene sequence: CDR1 SGHAT, CDR2 FQNNGV. V was trimmed by 3 bases and J by 0 bases, leaving 8 bases between them. The CDR3 contains 14 residues. CDR3 DNA sequence: TGTGCCAGCAGCTTTCGCAGTGCTAACTATGGCTACACCTTC. It yields the protein CASSFRSANYGYTF.

This chain joins TRBV5-1 and TRBJ2-7; 8 bases are a match to TRBD1. Germline values: CDR1 SGHRS, CDR2 YFSETQ. There are 15 residues in the CDR3. The V segment lost 4 bases and the J segment 2 bases; nucleotides outside the gene matches: 8. Here the CDR3 DNA reads TGCGCCAGCAGCCTCGGGACAGGTAGTACCTACGAGCAGTACTTC. It is translated as CASSLGTGSTYEQYF.

The chain couples TRBV6-5 to TRBJ1-5, with D possibly being TRBD1 (5 bases). V lost 5 bases and J 4 bases, leaving 15 bases between the germline ends. The CDR3 has 15 residues. Germline CDR1 reads MNHEY; CDR2 reads SVGAGI. CDR3 region: CASSLDIRANQPQHF. Written as DNA, the CDR3 is TGTGCCAGCAGTCTGGACATCCGAGCAAATCAGCCCCAGCATTTT.

The chain links TRBV4-1 to TRBJ1-1, with D hard to call. The CDR3 contains 17 residues. Germline CDR1 reads MGHRA; CDR2 reads YSYEKL. V lost 0 bases and J lost 0, with 14 bases in between. The CDR3 bases are TGCGCCAGCAGCCAAGATCGAGGTCGGGGAATGAACACTGAAGCTTTCTTT. Translated, it gives CASSQDRGRGMNTEAFF.

J is TRBJ2-3 and V is TRBV7-8, with D tentatively TRBD2 (6 bases). The V and J ends lost 5 bases and 2 bases respectively, with 11 bases between them. Germline-derived CDR1 and CDR2 are SGHVS and FQNEAQ. This CDR3 is built from 14 residues. CDR3 nucleotide sequence: TGTGCCAGCAGCATACTAGCCCCCACAGATACGCAGTATTTT. This encodes CASSILAPTDTQYF.

V is TRBV19 and J is TRBJ1-1; 7 positions agree with TRBD1. The CDR3 runs 13 residues. In germline, CDR1 is LNHDA, CDR2 SQIVND (reference sequence). After removal of 6 bases from V and 0 bases from J, the junction contained 1 base not matched to a gene. CDR3 residues: CASRGQMNTEAFF. The CDR3 DNA is TGTGCCAGTAGGGGACAGATGAACACTGAAGCTTTCTTT.

CDR3 DNA: TGTGCCAGTAGTATGCAGGGTGCGCTCTCTGGGGCCAACGTCCTGACTTTC. Translated, it gives CASSMQGALSGANVLTF. The rearrangement joins TRBV19 to TRBJ2-6; D possibly corresponds to TRBD1 (5 bases). The CDR3 covers 17 residues. Germline values: CDR1 LNHDA, CDR2 SQIVND (reference sequence). Trimming left V 3 bases short and J 0 bases short, with 12 bases between.

The gene calls are TRBV19 and TRBJ2-7, with TRBD1 matching over 9 bases. V gave up 5 bases and J gave up 3 bases; unmatched junction bases: 8. Germline CDR1 LNHDA, CDR2 SQIVND (reference sequence). The CDR3 covers 15 residues. The CDR3 DNA is TGTGCCAGTAGTGCATCCGGGACAGGGTACTACGAGCAGTACTTC. Residues: CASSASGTGYYEQYF.

The chain carries TRBV5-4 and TRBJ2-1, with D unclear. This CDR3 comprises 13 residues. Germline-derived CDR1 and CDR2 are SGHNT and YYREEE (reference sequence). V was shortened by 0 bases and J by 5 bases, with 6 bases between the two germline ends. Here the CDR3 DNA reads TGTGCCAGCAGCTTGGTTTTAGACAATGAGCAGTTCTTC. As protein: CASSLVLDNEQFF.

V and J are TRBV27 and TRBJ1-5; D uncertain. The CDR3 loop spans 16 amino acids. Germline V lookup: CDR1 MNHEY, CDR2 SMNVEV (reference sequence). Trimming cost V 6 bases and J 2 bases, with 17 bases left between them. The CDR3: CASRPIGLGGNQPQHF. DNA for the CDR3: TGTGCCAGCAGGCCCATCGGCCTCGGGGGCAATCAGCCCCAGCATTTT.

This clone occurred once. The V gene is TRBV6-5, the J gene TRBJ1-2, with TRBD1 as a possible D gene (5 bases). V dropped 10 bases and J dropped 3 bases, with 15 bases sitting between them. The germline CDR1 and CDR2 sequences are MNHEY and SVGAGI. The CDR3 has 13 amino acids. The CDR3 bases are TGTGCCACCGGCGGGGGAAACTACTATGGCTACACCTTC. Translation gives CATGGGNYYGYTF.

The chain joins TRBV7-2 to TRBJ1-6; the D gene is possibly TRBD1 (6 bases). Between the trimmed V and J ends, which lost 5 bases and 5 bases, there was a span of 13 bases. The CDR3 runs 15 residues. CDR1 and CDR2 (germline): SGHTA, FQGNSA. The CDR3 DNA sequence: TGTGCCAGCAGCCAAGGGGGTGCTCATAATTCACCCCTCCACTTT. Its translation is CASSQGGAHNSPLHF.

This clone was counted only a few times. The rearrangement uses TRBV15 and TRBJ2-2; D is possibly TRBD1 (6 bases). Germline values: CDR1 LNHNV, CDR2 YYDKDF (reference sequence). V lost 1 base and J 5 bases, leaving 17 bases between the germline ends. CDR3 length: 17 amino acids. As DNA, the CDR3 is TGTGCCACCAGCAGAGTTCCTTTTCAACAGGGTACCGGGGAGCTGTTTTTT. Translation gives CATSRVPFQQGTGELFF.

This clone was seen only once. This chain joins TRBV27 and TRBJ1-6; 9 nucleotides agree with TRBD1. CDR1 and CDR2 from the germline V gene are MNHEY and SMNVEV (reference sequence). This CDR3 has 17 amino acids. J was trimmed by 3 bases and V by 5 bases; bases with no gene match: 8. The CDR3 sequence: CASSAVQGASYNSPLHF. DNA for the CDR3: TGTGCCAGCAGTGCGGTACAGGGGGCCAGCTATAATTCACCCCTCCACTTT.

The chain joins TRBV5-1 to TRBJ1-2; possibly TRBD1 for D (5 bases). Per the germline V gene, CDR1 is SGHRS and CDR2 is YFSETQ. The ends were cut back, 0 bases at V and 3 bases at J, with 9 bases in the middle. The CDR3 totals 14 residues. For the CDR3, the DNA is TGCGCCAGCAGCTTGGGGGCCAGGGACTATGGCTACACCTTC. Translated: CASSLGARDYGYTF. Drawing the rest from reference TRBV5-1 and TRBJ1-2, the complete variable domain is KAGVTQTPRYLIKTRGQQVTLSCSPISGHRSVSWYQQTPGQGLQFLFEYFSETQRNKGNFPGRFSGRQFSNSRSEMNVSTLELGDSALYLCASSLGARDYGYTFGSGTRLTVV.

The chain employs TRBV7-2 and TRBJ2-3; D is undetermined. V lost 4 bases to trimming and J lost 3 bases, with 11 bases between them. The CDR3 has 14 amino acids. Germline V gene sequence: CDR1 SGHTA, CDR2 FQGNSA. The CDR3 sequence: CASSSAYLTDTQYF. The DNA for the CDR3 is TGTGCCAGCAGCTCAGCCTACCTGACAGATACGCAGTATTTT.

This sequence joins TRBV6-1 and TRBJ1-4; the match to TRBD1 covers 9 bases. CDR1 is MNHNS and CDR2 is SASEGT in the germline V gene. V dropped 3 bases and J dropped 7; count of bases not matched to a gene: 6. This CDR3 contains 15 residues. The DNA for the CDR3 is TGTGCCAGCAGTGAGGGGACAGGGAGGTCTGAAAAACTGTTTTTT. Protein: CASSEGTGRSEKLFF.

The chain recombines TRBV12-3 or TRBV12-4 with TRBJ1-5, with a possible D match to TRBD1 (5 bases). The CDR3 consists of 13 residues. Trimming took off 5 bases at V and 4 bases at J, with 9 bases between the two ends. The CDR3 region has the DNA TGTGCCAGCAGTCCCGACAGTAATCAGCCCCAGCATTTT. Translated: CASSPDSNQPQHF.

The chain uses TRBV7-9 and TRBJ1-2; D is perhaps TRBD1 (5 bases). The germline CDR1 and CDR2 sequences are SEHNR and FQNEAQ (reference sequence). The CDR3 sequence is 16 residues long. The V and J ends lost 5 bases and 7 bases respectively, with 23 bases between them. The chain's CDR3 is CASSSSGTPREGGYTF. CDR3 nucleotide sequence: TGTGCCAGCAGCAGCTCCGGGACGCCGCGGGAGGGTGGCTACACCTTC.

The chain is built from TRBV4-1 and TRBJ1-5, with 10 bases identical to TRBD1. The CDR3 is 17 amino acids. Germline V gene sequence: CDR1 MGHRA, CDR2 YSYEKL. V shed 0 bases and J 4 bases; nucleotides not matched to a gene: 6. The CDR3 region has the DNA TGCGCCAGCAGCCAAGATCGGGGGGGACAGGGGAATCAGCCCCAGCATTTT. Translating gives CASSQDRGGQGNQPQHF.